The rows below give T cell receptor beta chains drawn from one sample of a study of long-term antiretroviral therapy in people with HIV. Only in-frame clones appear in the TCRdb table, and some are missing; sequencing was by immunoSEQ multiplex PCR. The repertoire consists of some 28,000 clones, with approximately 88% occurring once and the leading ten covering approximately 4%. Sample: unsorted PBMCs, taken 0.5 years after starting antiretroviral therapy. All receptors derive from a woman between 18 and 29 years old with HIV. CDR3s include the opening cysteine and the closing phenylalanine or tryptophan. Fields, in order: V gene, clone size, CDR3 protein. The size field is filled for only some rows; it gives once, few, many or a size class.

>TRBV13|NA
CASSFVDRGETQYF
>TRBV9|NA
CASSVDPGGGEQFF
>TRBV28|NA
CASSPYRGNRYTF
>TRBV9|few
CASSRQGSTLETQYF
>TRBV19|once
CASSPGAGVDTQYF
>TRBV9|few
CASSVGDSAYEQYF
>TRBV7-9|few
CASSPKEGIGSYEQYF
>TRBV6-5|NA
CASNLQGFGGELFF
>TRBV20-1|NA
CSASDPDTQYF
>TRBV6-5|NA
CASKVDRVREKLFF
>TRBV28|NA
CASTLRGRGEKLFF
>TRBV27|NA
CASSSFRGDEVYTQYF
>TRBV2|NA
CASLKEAGLPYQPQHF
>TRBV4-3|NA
CASSQDRGPGGENEQFF
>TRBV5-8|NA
CASHVWSTDTQYF
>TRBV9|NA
CASSDQETQYF
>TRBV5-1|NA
CASSLEGLAGTTDTQYF
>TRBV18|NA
CASSPKTSGHYEQYF
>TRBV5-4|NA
CASSLTGTAGELFF
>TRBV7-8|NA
CASSLGGAGTQHF
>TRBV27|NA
CASSWSADYEQYF
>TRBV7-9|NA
CASSLAILANQETQYF
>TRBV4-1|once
CASSQVPGTGLQPQHF
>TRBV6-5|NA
CASRGRITYNEQFF
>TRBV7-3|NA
CASSFGGNYEQYF
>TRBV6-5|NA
CASSPSGQGASGYTF
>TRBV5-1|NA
CASSSDLFTKKYEQYF
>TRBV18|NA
CASSPSNTGELFF
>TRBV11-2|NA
CASSLAIAMDDEQYF
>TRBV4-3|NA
CASSPEAGETYNEQFF
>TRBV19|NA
CASSILRNNEQFF
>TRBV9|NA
CASSRGGGRTKNIQYF
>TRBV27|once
CASSIAGADTQYF
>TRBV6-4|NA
CASSLAGERDEQFF
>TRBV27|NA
CASSRTGYSNQPQHF
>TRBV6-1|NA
CASSGLPLNYGYTF
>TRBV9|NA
CASSAQGEDQPQHF
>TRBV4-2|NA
CASSQDVDRGDTEAFF
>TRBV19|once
CASWWGGKLFF
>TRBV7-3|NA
CASSGTMVGATDTQYF
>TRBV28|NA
CASSLMEIQETQYF
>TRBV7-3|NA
CASSLRPTGSGTDTQYF
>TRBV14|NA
CASSPSHNEQFF
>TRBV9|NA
CASSFSVAGAGELFF
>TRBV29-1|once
CSVVTGNYGYTF
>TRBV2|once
CASSLRVGAHNQPQHF